These T cell receptor beta chains were read from a single sample in a study of blood T cell repertoires in COVID-19. Produced via immunoSEQ multiplex PCR; TCRdb's table is partial and in-frame only. The repertoire includes about 260,000 clones, approximately 86% of them detected once, and approximately 2% sits in the top ten. Sample: peripheral blood. The receptor source for this set is a man aged 25-40 years with active or convalescent COVID-19. The CDR3 runs from the conserved cysteine through the conserved F or W. D genes are given only for firm matches. Size is stated for part of the rows, as once, few or many counts, or as a class when the clone is expanded.

v_gene	j_gene	abundance	d_gene	len	CDR3nt	CDR3aa
TRBV7-6	TRBJ1-4	NA	TRBD1	17	TGTGCCAGCAGCTTAGCTATTGGCGACAGGGTTGGGGAAAAACTGTTTTTT	CASSLAIGDRVGEKLFF
TRBV10-2	TRBJ2-7	NA	TRBD2	13	TGCGCCACCAACGGGGGGAGCTCCTACGAGCAGTACTTC	CATNGGSSYEQYF
TRBV19	TRBJ1-5	NA	NA	12	TGTGCCAGTAGTTACCTAAATCAGCCCCAGCATTTT	CASSYLNQPQHF
TRBV4-3	TRBJ2-3	NA	NA	17	TGCGCCAGCAGCCAATTTTACGGCTCGACATCCACAGATACGCAGTATTTT	CASSQFYGSTSTDTQYF
TRBV19	TRBJ1-6	NA	NA	14	TGTGCCAGTAGTATTGGGCAACATAATTCACCCCTCCACTTT	CASSIGQHNSPLHF
TRBV4-2	TRBJ1-4	few	NA	15	TGTGCCAGCAGCCAAGCGGCACAGATTAATGAAAAACTGTTTTTT	CASSQAAQINEKLFF
TRBV6-6	TRBJ2-1	NA	TRBD2	13	TGTGCCAGCAGGGGGACTAGCGGTAATGAGCAGTTCTTC	CASRGTSGNEQFF
TRBV4-1	TRBJ2-3	NA	NA	16	TGCGCCAGCAGCCAAAGATGGGGGGGGGCCGCGGATACGCAGTATTTT	CASSQRWGGAADTQYF
TRBV2	TRBJ1-4	NA	NA	18	TGTGCCAGCAGTGGTTTAAAAAGTCCGGGACAAGCTTCCGAAAAACTGTTTTTT	CASSGLKSPGQASEKLFF
TRBV14	TRBJ1-1	NA	NA	13	TGTGCCAGCAGCCCGTACCGGAGGTTGGGGGCTTTCTTT	CASSPYRRLGAFF
TRBV6-1	TRBJ2-1	NA	NA	16	TGTGCCAGCAGTGATCCTGAACCGAGGGCCTTTAATGAGCAGTTCTTC	CASSDPEPRAFNEQFF
TRBV19	TRBJ1-2	NA	TRBD1	14	TGTGCCAGTAGTGTGACAGGGGTCCGGTATGGCTACACCTTC	CASSVTGVRYGYTF
TRBV19	TRBJ1-2	NA	TRBD1	19	TGTGCCAGAAACGGAACTGCGCCGGGACAGGGGAAAATGGGCTATGGCTACACCTTC	CARNGTAPGQGKMGYGYTF
TRBV6-5	TRBJ1-1	NA	TRBD1	14	TGTGCCAGCAGTTACGCCGGGACAGGCTTTGAAGCTTTCTTT	CASSYAGTGFEAFF
TRBV5-4	TRBJ1-2	NA	NA	15	TGTGCCAGCAGCTTGATGCCGACTGAAGGGGTCGGCTACACCTTC	CASSLMPTEGVGYTF
TRBV27	TRBJ2-1	NA	TRBD1	15	TGTGCCAGCAGTCCCGGGACAGTCTCCTACAATGAGCAGTTCTTC	CASSPGTVSYNEQFF
TRBV7-6	TRBJ2-1	NA	NA	15	TGTGCCAGCAGCTTTGGTCTAAGCTCCTACAATGAGCAGTTCTTC	CASSFGLSSYNEQFF
TRBV6-5	TRBJ1-1	NA	NA	14	TGTGCCAGCATGCGGGGGCCGGCGAACACTGAAGCTTTCTTT	CASMRGPANTEAFF
TRBV7-9	TRBJ1-5	NA	TRBD1	14	TGTGCCAGCAGCGCATGGGACAGTAGTCAGCCCCAGCATTTT	CASSAWDSSQPQHF
TRBV7-6	TRBJ2-1	NA	TRBD2	16	TGTGCCAGCAGCACCGGACTAGCGGGGGCCCCTAGGGAGCAGTTCTTC	CASSTGLAGAPREQFF
TRBV7-8	TRBJ2-5	NA	TRBD2	19	TGTGCCAGCAGCCTGAGGGGACTAGCGGGGGGAAAGTACCAAGAGACCCAGTACTTC	CASSLRGLAGGKYQETQYF
TRBV19	TRBJ1-2	NA	TRBD1	14	TGTGCCAGTATGGACAGGTCAACCCTCTATGGCTACACCTTC	CASMDRSTLYGYTF
TRBV6-6	TRBJ2-1	NA	TRBD1	17	TGTGCCAGCAGTCCCTCTCTAGGGGGCCCAGCTTACAATGAGCAGTTCTTC	CASSPSLGGPAYNEQFF
TRBV4-1	TRBJ1-5	NA	NA	18	TGCGCCAGCAGCCAAGGATTATTCGGGTTCTATAGCAATCAGCCCCAGCATTTT	CASSQGLFGFYSNQPQHF
TRBV24-1	TRBJ2-3	NA	NA	12	TGTGCCACGCAGGGGTCCACAGATACGCAGTATTTT	CATQGSTDTQYF